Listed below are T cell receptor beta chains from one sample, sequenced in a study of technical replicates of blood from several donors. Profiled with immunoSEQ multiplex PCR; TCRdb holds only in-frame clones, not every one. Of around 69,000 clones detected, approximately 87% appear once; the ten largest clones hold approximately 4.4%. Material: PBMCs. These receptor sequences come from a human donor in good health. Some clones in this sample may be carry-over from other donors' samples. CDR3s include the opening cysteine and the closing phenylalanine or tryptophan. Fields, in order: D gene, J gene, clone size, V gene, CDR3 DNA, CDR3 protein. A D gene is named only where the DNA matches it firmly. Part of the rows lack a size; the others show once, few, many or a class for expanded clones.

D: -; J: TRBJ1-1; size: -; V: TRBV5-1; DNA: TGCGCCAGCAGCATCAACCTCGGGACTGAAGCTTTCTTT; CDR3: CASSINLGTEAFF
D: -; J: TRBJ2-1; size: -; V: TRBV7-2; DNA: TGTGCCAGCAGATACACTAGTAGGGATGAGCAGTTCTTC; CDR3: CASRYTSRDEQFF
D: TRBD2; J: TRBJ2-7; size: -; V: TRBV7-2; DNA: TGTGCCAGCAGCTTAGTTGTTCTAGCGGGAGGGCCCCACGAGCAGTACTTC; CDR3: CASSLVVLAGGPHEQYF
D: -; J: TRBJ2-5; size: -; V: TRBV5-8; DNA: TGTGCCAGCAGCCTGGGCCAGGCAGGGTTTCAAGAGACCCAGTACTTC; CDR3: CASSLGQAGFQETQYF
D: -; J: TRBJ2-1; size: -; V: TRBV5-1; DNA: TGCGCCAGCGGCCGGGACTTAAACAATGAGCAGTTCTTC; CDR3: CASGRDLNNEQFF
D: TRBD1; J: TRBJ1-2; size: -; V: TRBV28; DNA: TGTGCCAGCTTAACAGGGGGCAATAGCTATGGCTACACCTTC; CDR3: CASLTGGNSYGYTF
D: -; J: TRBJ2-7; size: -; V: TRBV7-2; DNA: TGTGCCAGCAGCCCTCTAGGTGGGGGGGCCATCGAGCAGTACTTC; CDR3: CASSPLGGGAIEQYF
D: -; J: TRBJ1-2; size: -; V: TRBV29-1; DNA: TGCAGCGTTGTTTCCGGGAACTATGGCTACACCTTC; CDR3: CSVVSGNYGYTF
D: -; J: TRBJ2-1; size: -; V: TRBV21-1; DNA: TGTGCCAGCAATTTACGAGCGGATTACAATGAGCAGTTCTTC; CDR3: CASNLRADYNEQFF
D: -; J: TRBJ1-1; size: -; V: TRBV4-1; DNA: TGCGCCAGCAGCCAAGATGGCGGGGGCGGCGCTTTCTTT; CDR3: CASSQDGGGGAFF
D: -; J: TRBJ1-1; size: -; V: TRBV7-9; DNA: TGTGCCAGCAGCTTAGCACAGTTGAACACTGAAGCTTTCTTT; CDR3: CASSLAQLNTEAFF
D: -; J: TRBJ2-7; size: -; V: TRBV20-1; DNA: TGCAGTGCTAGTACCTACTACGAGCAGTACTTC; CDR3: CSASTYYEQYF
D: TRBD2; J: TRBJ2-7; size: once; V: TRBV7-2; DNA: TGTGCCAGCAGCACAACTAGCGGGAGCGGGAACGAGCAGTACTTC; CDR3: CASSTTSGSGNEQYF
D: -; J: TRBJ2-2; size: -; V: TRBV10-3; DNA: TGTGCCATCAGTTTAAAGACTAGTCGTCACGGGGAGCTGTTTTTT; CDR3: CAISLKTSRHGELFF
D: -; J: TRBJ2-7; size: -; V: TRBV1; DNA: TGCACCAGCAGCCAAGAGTCGGAGGGAACCTACGAGCAGTACTTC; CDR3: CTSSQESEGTYEQYF
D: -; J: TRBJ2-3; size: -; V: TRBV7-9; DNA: TGTGCCAGCAGCTTCGGGGTAGATACGCAGTATTTT; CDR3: CASSFGVDTQYF
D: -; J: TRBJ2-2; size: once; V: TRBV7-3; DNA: TGTGCCAGCAGCTTAGCTCTAGGGGCCGGGGAGCTGTTTTTT; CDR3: CASSLALGAGELFF
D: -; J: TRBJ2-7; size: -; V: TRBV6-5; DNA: TGTGCCAGCAGTTACGGGGCAGAGAACTCCTACGAGCAGTACTTC; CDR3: CASSYGAENSYEQYF
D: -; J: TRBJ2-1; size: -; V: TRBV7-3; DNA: TGTGCCAGCAGCTTATCCCCGGCGGTGGATGAGCAGTTCTTC; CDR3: CASSLSPAVDEQFF
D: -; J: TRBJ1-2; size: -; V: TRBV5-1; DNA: TGCGCCAGCAGTACTCCCCCGAATTGGAGCTTTAACTATGGCTACACCTTC; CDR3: CASSTPPNWSFNYGYTF
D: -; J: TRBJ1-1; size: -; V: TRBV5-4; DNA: TGTGCCAGCAGCTTGGCAAGTGGCAGGGGAACTGAAGCTTTCTTT; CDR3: CASSLASGRGTEAFF
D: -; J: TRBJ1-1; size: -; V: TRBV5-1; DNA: TGCGCCAGCAGCCTCGGACAGATAATGAACACTGAAGCTTTCTTT; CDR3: CASSLGQIMNTEAFF
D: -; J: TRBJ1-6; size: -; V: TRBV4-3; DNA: TGCGCCAGCAGCCAAGGATTAGTGTCACCCCTCCACTTT; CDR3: CASSQGLVSPLHF
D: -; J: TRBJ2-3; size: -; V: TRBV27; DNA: TGTGCCAGCAGTCAATACCCACCGGTAGGAGATCACACAGATACGCAGTATTTT; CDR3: CASSQYPPVGDHTDTQYF
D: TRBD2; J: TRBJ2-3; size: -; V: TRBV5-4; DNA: TGTGCCATCGGGATAGCGGGAGAAGATACGCAGTATTTT; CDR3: CAIGIAGEDTQYF
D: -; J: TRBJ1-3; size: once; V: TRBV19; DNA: TGTGCCAGTAGTCCCTTGACAGAGGACACCATATATTTT; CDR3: CASSPLTEDTIYF
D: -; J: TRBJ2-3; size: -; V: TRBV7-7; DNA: TGTGCCAGCAGCTTAGACAGATCTGATACGCAGTATTTT; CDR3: CASSLDRSDTQYF
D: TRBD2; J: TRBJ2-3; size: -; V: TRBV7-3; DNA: TGTGCCAGCAGCTTGACTAGCGGGAGGGCGAGCACAGATACGCAGTATTTT; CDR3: CASSLTSGRASTDTQYF
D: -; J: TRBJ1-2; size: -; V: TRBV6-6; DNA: TGTGCCAGCAGTTACTCAGGGTCACAGGACTATGGCTACACCTTC; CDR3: CASSYSGSQDYGYTF
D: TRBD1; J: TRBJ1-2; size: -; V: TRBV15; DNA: TGTGCCACCAGCAAGGAGGAGCTAGGGACAGGGGAGTATGGCTACACCTTC; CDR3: CATSKEELGTGEYGYTF
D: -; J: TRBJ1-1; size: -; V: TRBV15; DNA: TGTGCCACCAGCCCCCCCCTTGGGCAGGGGAACACTGAAGCTTTCTTT; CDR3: CATSPPLGQGNTEAFF
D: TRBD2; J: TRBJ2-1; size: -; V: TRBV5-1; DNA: TGCGCCAGCAGCGGACTAGCGGGAGGAAGGTATGAGCAGTTCTTC; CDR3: CASSGLAGGRYEQFF
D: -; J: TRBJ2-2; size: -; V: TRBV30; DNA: TGTGCCTGGAGTCCTACTACCCCCGGGGAGCTGTTTTTT; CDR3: CAWSPTTPGELFF
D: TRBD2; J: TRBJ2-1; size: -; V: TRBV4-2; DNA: TGTGCCAGCAGCCAAGAACCCGCGGGGGGGTACAATGAGCAGTTCTTC; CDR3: CASSQEPAGGYNEQFF
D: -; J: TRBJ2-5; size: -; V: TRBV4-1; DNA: TGCGCCAGCAGCCATAGACTAGAGGATGCATCGGCGACCCAGTACTTC; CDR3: CASSHRLEDASATQYF
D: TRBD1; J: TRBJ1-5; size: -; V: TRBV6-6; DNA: TGTGCCAGCAGTTCCAGGGGGGATCAGCCCCAGCATTTT; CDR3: CASSSRGDQPQHF
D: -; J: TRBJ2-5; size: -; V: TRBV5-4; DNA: TGTGCCAGCAGCTCCGGGCCAGCGGCACAAGAGACCCAGTACTTC; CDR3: CASSSGPAAQETQYF
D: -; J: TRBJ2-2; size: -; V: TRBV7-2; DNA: TGTGCCAGCAGCGCGCGGAGGTCCGGGGAGCTGTTTTTT; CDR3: CASSARRSGELFF
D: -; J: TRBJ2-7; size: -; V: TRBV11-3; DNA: TGTGCCAGCAGCTTAGGGGGGCACTACGAGCAGTACTTC; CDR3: CASSLGGHYEQYF
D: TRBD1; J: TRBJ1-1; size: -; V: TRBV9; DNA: TGTGCCAGCAGCGATACAGGGGGCAAGGGGACTGAAGCTTTCTTT; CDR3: CASSDTGGKGTEAFF
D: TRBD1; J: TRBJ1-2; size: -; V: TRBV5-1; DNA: TGCGCCAGCAGCCCCCTCCTGGGACAGCTGTATGGCTACACCTTC; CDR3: CASSPLLGQLYGYTF
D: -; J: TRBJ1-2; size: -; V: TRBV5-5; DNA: TGTGCCAGCAGGGATCAAGGAGTCTCTCGGGGCTACACCTTC; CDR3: CASRDQGVSRGYTF
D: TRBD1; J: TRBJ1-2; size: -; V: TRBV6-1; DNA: TGTGCCAGCAGTGAAACGGGACAGGGAAACTATGGCTACACCTTC; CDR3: CASSETGQGNYGYTF
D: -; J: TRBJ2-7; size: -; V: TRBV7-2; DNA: TGTGCCAGCCGCCCAAGCAGGGCCACCTACGAGCAGTACTTC; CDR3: CASRPSRATYEQYF
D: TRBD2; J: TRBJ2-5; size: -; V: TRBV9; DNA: TGTGCCAGCAGCGTAGGGGTAGCGGGAGGGGAAGAGACCCAGTACTTC; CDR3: CASSVGVAGGEETQYF
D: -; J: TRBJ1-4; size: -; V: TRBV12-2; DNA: TGTGCAAGTCGCTTAGGCCCGGGGGCAACTAATGAAAAACTGTTTTTT; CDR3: CASRLGPGATNEKLFF
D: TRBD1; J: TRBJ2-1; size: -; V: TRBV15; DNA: TGTGCCACCAGCAGAGTTACCCTCCGGACAGGGGCAAATTCGTATGAGCAGTTCTTC; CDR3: CATSRVTLRTGANSYEQFF
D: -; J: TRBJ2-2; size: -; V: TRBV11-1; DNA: TGTGCCAGCAGCGACTGGAACCGCTGGTCCGGGGAGCTGTTTTTT; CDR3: CASSDWNRWSGELFF
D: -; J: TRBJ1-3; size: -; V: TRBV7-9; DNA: TGTGCCAGCCGGTCCTTAACTGGAAACACCATATATTTT; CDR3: CASRSLTGNTIYF
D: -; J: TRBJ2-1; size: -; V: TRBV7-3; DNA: TGTGCCAGCAGCGTCGGACAGAACAATGAGCAGTTCTTC; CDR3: CASSVGQNNEQFF
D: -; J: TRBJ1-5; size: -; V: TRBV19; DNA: TGTGCCAGTAGTATGCGGGGTAGCGGCAATCAGCCCCAGCATTTT; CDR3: CASSMRGSGNQPQHF
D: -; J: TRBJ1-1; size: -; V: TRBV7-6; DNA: TGTGCCACTAAGGGAGACTCGAACACTGAAGCTTTCTTT; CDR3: CATKGDSNTEAFF
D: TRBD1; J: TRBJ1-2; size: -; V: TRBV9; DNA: TGTGCCAGCAGCCTCCGGGACAGACATGGCTACACCTTC; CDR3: CASSLRDRHGYTF
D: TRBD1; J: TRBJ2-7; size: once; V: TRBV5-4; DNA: TGTGCCAGCAGCTTGGACCCGGGACAGGCCACCTACGAGCAGTACTTC; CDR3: CASSLDPGQATYEQYF
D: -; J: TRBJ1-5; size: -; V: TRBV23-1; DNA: TGCGCCAGCAGTCACCAGTGGGCCAGCCCCGATAGCAATCAGCCCCAGCATTTT; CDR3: CASSHQWASPDSNQPQHF
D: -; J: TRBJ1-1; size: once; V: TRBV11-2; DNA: TGTGCCAGCAGCACCCAACAGGGGAACACTGAAGCTTTCTTT; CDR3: CASSTQQGNTEAFF
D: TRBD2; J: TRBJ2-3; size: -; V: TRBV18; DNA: TGTGCCAGCTCCCCGGGTAGCGGGCTCAGGGATACGCAGTATTTT; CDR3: CASSPGSGLRDTQYF
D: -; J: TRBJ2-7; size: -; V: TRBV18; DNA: TGTGCCAGCTCACCTCAAACCCGGGGGGAGCAGTACTTC; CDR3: CASSPQTRGEQYF
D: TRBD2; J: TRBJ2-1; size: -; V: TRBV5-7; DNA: TGTGCCAGCAGCTTTAGACTAGCGGGACACAATGAGCAGTTCTTC; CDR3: CASSFRLAGHNEQFF
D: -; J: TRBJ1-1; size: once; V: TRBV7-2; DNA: TGTGCCAGCAGCTTCAGACAGCTGAACACTGAAGCTTTCTTT; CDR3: CASSFRQLNTEAFF